What follows are 20 T cell receptor beta chains derived from one specimen sequenced in a study of metastatic and nonmetastatic thyroid tumors. With MiXCR, TCRdb called clones anew from the PCR reads. The table has several thousand clones, 14% to 15% seen once. Every patient underwent thyroid surgery untreated. Sequencing input: blood. The receptors here all came from a female donor with papillary thyroid cancer or a benign thyroid nodule (not recorded which). Some clones in this sample may be carry-over from other donors' samples.

This clone was counted at least ten times. The chain combines TRBV6-5 with TRBJ1-1; D uncertain. The CDR3 extends over 15 amino acids. Deletions cut 0 bases from V and 1 base from J, with 9 bases between. Germline V gives CDR1 MNHEY, CDR2 SVGAGI. CDR3: CASSYSNVRNTEAFF. In DNA, the CDR3 is TGTGCCAGCAGTTACTCAAACGTGAGGAACACTGAAGCTTTCTTT.

This clone was recorded many times. The chain combines TRBV20-1 with TRBJ2-1; D is unresolved. This CDR3 is built from 10 residues. Trimming shortened V by 6 bases and J by 15 bases, and 15 bases separated the two germline ends. Germline CDR1 reads DFQATT; CDR2 reads SNEGSKA (reference sequence). CDR3 DNA sequence: TGCAGTGCCCAAAGGGCACAGCTGTTCTTC. Its protein product is CSAQRAQLFF.

The chain employs TRBV19 and TRBJ1-2; TRBD1 agrees at 8 bases. V lost 5 bases to trimming and J lost 2 bases; unmatched junction nucleotides: 10. The CDR3 contains 16 residues. The V gene's germline CDR1 is LNHDA and CDR2 SQIVND (reference sequence). CDR3 coding DNA: TGTGCCAGTAGTTCAAGGACAGGGACGAAGAACTATGGCTACACCTTC. Protein product: CASSSRTGTKNYGYTF. The full variable domain, its missing parts supplied by reference TRBV19 and TRBJ1-2, is DGGITQSPKYLFRKEGQNVTLSCEQNLNHDAMYWYRQDPGQGLRLIYYSQIVNDFQKGDIAEGYSVSREKKESFPLTVTSAQKNPTAFYLCASSSRTGTKNYGYTFGSGTRLTVV.

A remark on this clone: A read error may be the cause here, since a much bigger clone is one base away. The chain uses TRBV19 and TRBJ2-4, with D possibly TRBD1 on 5 matching bases. The CDR3 runs 17 residues. V gave up 6 bases and J gave up 4 bases, with 22 bases separating them. CDR1 is LNHDA, CDR2 SQIVND, per germline (reference sequence). This chain's CDR3 is CASSNRPTDIPKNIQYF. CDR3 DNA: TGTGCCAGTAGCAACCGACCGACAGATATACCGAAAAACATTCAGTACTTC.

Sample share makes this clone medium-sized. The chain links TRBV19 to TRBJ2-1; weak D call: TRBD2 (6 bases). The CDR3 is 14 residues long. V was cut by 4 bases and J by 4 bases, with 11 bases left in between. CDR1 LNHDA and CDR2 SQIVND come from the germline V gene (reference sequence). The CDR3 sequence: CASSKEGLYNEQFF. CDR3 DNA sequence: TGTGCCAGTAGTAAGGAGGGGTTGTACAATGAGCAGTTCTTC.

J is TRBJ2-2 and V is TRBV19; D is uncertain. CDR1 and CDR2 from the germline V gene are LNHDA and SQIVND (reference sequence). V was trimmed by 5 bases and J by 8 bases, leaving 6 bases between them. CDR3 size: 11 residues. CDR3: CASSLYGELFF. DNA for the CDR3: TGTGCCAGTAGTTTGTATGGGGAGCTGTTTTTT.

The sample holds a few counts of this clone. This CDR3 reads CASSEKAETYTDTQYF. In nucleotides, the CDR3 is TGTGCCAGCAGTGAGAAAGCGGAGACCTACACAGATACGCAGTATTTT. The chain links TRBV6-4 to TRBJ2-3; D might be TRBD2 (5 bases). The ends were cut back, 3 bases at V and 2 bases at J, with 15 bases in the middle. The CDR3 contains 16 residues. Germline V gene sequence: CDR1 MRHNA, CDR2 SNTAGT.

This clone has more than one count but fewer than ten. One end of the junction fails to match germline, which may point to a read error. This chain joins TRBV6-1 and TRBJ2-2, with D perhaps given as TRBD1 or TRBD2 (5 bases each). This CDR3 has 13 amino acids. Germline loops: CDR1 MNHNS, CDR2 SASEGT. The CDR3 spells CSSRVYDAGELFF. The CDR3 bases are TGTTCCAGCAGGGTTTATGATGCCGGGGAGCTTTTTTTT.

This clone was counted ten times or more. The V call is TRBV12-5, the J call TRBJ1-1; D uncertain. This CDR3 is 13 amino acids long. CDR1 is LGHNT, CDR2 FRNRAP, per germline. Trimming removed 7 bases from V and 1 base from J, with 10 bases in between. CDR3 loop: CASVQDQNTEAFF. CDR3 sequence (DNA): TGTGCTAGTGTTCAAGACCAGAACACTGAAGCTTTCTTT.

By sample fraction, this clone is medium-sized (0.01 to 0.1%). The CDR3 is CASSPLQGEGEKLFF. Written as DNA, the CDR3 is TGCGCCAGCAGCCCGCTACAGGGAGAAGGGGAAAAACTGTTTTTT. The chain has TRBV5-1 and TRBJ1-4; D might be TRBD1 (6 bases). The CDR3 extends over 15 amino acids. The germline V gene encodes CDR1 SGHRS and CDR2 YFSETQ. V dropped 4 bases and J dropped 8 bases, with 18 bases sitting between them.

The rearrangement links TRBV6-2 or TRBV6-3 to TRBJ1-1, with 9 bases lining up with TRBD1. Germline V gene data show CDR1 as MNHEY and CDR2 as SVGEGT. With V trimmed by 6 bases and J by 1 base, 15 bases remained unmatched. The CDR3 is made up of 18 amino acids. The DNA for the CDR3 is TGTGCCAGCAGCGAATCCTCAACCGGGACAGGGTGGAACACTGAAGCTTTCTTT. Its translation is CASSESSTGTGWNTEAFF.

Concerning this clone itself: A junction end diverges from the germline sequence, so it may reflect a read error. The same CDR3 arises from other DNA sequences in this sample as well. J is TRBJ1-4 and V is TRBV19; the D gene is possibly TRBD1 (6 bases). Germline loops: CDR1 LNHDA, CDR2 SQIVND (reference sequence). This CDR3 is built from 14 residues. CDR3 in amino acids: CASSATGIGEKLFF. CDR3 nucleotides: TGTGCCAGTAGTGCGACAGGTATCGGGGAAAAGCTGTTTTTT.

In the case of this clone: This CDR3 is missing its conserved last phenylalanine or tryptophan, likely due to a read error. This CDR3 reads CASSSEEREREPQYC. Here the CDR3 DNA reads TGTGCCAGCAGTTCCGAGGAGCGGGAGAGGGAGCCCCAGTACTGC. The chain carries TRBV28 and TRBJ2-5; 8 bases align to TRBD2. Germline V CDR1 and CDR2: MDHEN, SYDVKM. V gave up 4 bases and J gave up 9 bases; unmatched junction bases: 13. The CDR3 runs 15 residues.

Within the sample, this clone is medium-sized (0.01 to 0.1%). This chain links TRBV20-1 with TRBJ1-6; TRBD1 matches at 9 bases. Germline values: CDR1 DFQATT, CDR2 SNEGSKA (reference sequence). CDR3 length: 15 residues. Germline trimming cut 3 bases from V and 7 bases from J; bases unmatched to any gene: 7. CDR3 in amino acids: CSARYRDRDNSPLHF. The DNA of the CDR3 is TGCAGTGCTAGGTACCGGGACAGGGACAATTCACCCCTCCACTTT.

The rearrangement links TRBV11-3 to TRBJ2-3; 7 bases map to TRBD2. This CDR3 is built from 15 residues. The germline CDR1 and CDR2 sequences are SGHNT and YENEEA. V lost 4 bases, J lost 5 bases, and 9 bases stayed unmatched. CDR3 protein: CASSSVAGVVDTQYF. CDR3 DNA sequence: TGTGCCAGCAGCTCCGTGGCGGGAGTGGTAGATACGCAGTATTTT. The complete variable domain, with remaining parts taken from reference TRBV11-3 and TRBJ2-3, reads EAGVVQSPRYKIIEKKQPVAFWCNPISGHNTLYWYLQNLGQGPELLIRYENEEAVDDSQLPKDRFSAERLKGVDSTLKIQPAELGDSAVYLCASSSVAGVVDTQYFGPGTRLTVL.

This clone came up a few times. The J gene is TRBJ2-2, the V gene TRBV6-1; D is perhaps TRBD1 or TRBD2 (5 bases each). Trimming left V 4 bases short and J 8 bases short, with 5 bases between. The germline V gene encodes CDR1 MNHNS and CDR2 SASEGT. This CDR3 comprises 11 residues. The DNA for the CDR3 is TGTGCCAGCAGTGGGGGGGGGGAGCTGTTTTTT. This encodes CASSGGGELFF.

About this clone: At one boundary the junction diverges from the germline segment, which might be a read error. The CDR3 nucleotides read TGTGCCAGCAGACCCGGGACTAGCTTCACCGGGGGGCTGTTTTTT. It encodes CASRPGTSFTGGLFF. The chain couples TRBV7-9 to TRBJ2-2, with 9 bases identical to TRBD2. This CDR3 contains 15 residues. From germline, CDR1 is SEHNR and CDR2 FQNEAQ (reference sequence).

This clone was counted ten times or more. The chain employs TRBV4-2 and TRBJ2-3; 11 bases are a match to TRBD2. This CDR3 comprises 16 residues. From germline, CDR1 is LGHNA and CDR2 YNFKEQ. The J segment lost 2 bases and the V segment lost 4 bases, leaving 5 bases of the junction unmatched. CDR3 nucleotides: TGTGCCAGCAGCCTACGACTAGCGGGGTACACAGATACGCAGTATTTT. Translated: CASSLRLAGYTDTQYF.

This clone was found many times. This may come from a read error, since a much larger clone is one base off. This chain joins TRBV12-3 or TRBV12-4 and TRBJ2-7; no reliable D call. V was clipped by 8 bases and J by 2 bases, with 7 bases between them. CDR3 length: 11 amino acids. DNA of the CDR3: TGTGCCAGCGGTTCTACCTACGAGCAGTACTTC. Encoded protein: CASGSTYEQYF.

By frequency in the sample, this clone is medium-sized. The V and J genes are TRBV7-9 and TRBJ2-7, with TRBD1 matching over 7 bases. The germline CDR1 and CDR2 sequences are SEHNR and FQNEAQ (reference sequence). The trim removed 5 bases at V and 6 bases at J, leaving 1 base unmatched. The CDR3 has 11 amino acids. CDR3 region: CASSEGAEQYF. The DNA for the CDR3 is TGTGCCAGCAGCGAGGGGGCCGAGCAGTACTTC.